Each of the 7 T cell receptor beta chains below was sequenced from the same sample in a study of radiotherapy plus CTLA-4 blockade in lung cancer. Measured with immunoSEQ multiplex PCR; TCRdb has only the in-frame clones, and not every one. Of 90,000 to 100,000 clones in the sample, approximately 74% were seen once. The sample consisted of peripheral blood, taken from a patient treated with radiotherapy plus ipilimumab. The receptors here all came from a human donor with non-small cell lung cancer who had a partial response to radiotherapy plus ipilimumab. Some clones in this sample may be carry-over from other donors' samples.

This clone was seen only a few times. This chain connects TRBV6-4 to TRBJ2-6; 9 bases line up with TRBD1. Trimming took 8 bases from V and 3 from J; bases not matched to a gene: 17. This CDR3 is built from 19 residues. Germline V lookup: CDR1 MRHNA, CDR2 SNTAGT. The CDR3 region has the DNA TGTGCCAGCTCGCGCTATACCGTCGGGACAGGGCATGGGGCCAACGTCCTGACTTTC. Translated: CASSRYTVGTGHGANVLTF.

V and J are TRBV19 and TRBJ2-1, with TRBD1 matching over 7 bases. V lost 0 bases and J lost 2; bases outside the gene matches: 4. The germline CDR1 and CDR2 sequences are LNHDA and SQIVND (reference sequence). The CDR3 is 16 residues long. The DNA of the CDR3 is TGTGCCAGTAGTATAGATGGGGACAGCGCCTACAATGAGCAGTTCTTC. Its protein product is CASSIDGDSAYNEQFF. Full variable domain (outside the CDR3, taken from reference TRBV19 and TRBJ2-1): DGGITQSPKYLFRKEGQNVTLSCEQNLNHDAMYWYRQDPGQGLRLIYYSQIVNDFQKGDIAEGYSVSREKKESFPLTVTSAQKNPTAFYLCASSIDGDSAYNEQFFGPGTRLTVL.

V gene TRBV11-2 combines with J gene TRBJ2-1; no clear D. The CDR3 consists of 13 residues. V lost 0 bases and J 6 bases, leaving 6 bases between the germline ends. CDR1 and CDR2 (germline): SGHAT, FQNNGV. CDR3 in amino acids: CASSLDGFNEQFF. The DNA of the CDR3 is TGTGCCAGCAGCTTAGACGGGTTCAATGAGCAGTTCTTC.

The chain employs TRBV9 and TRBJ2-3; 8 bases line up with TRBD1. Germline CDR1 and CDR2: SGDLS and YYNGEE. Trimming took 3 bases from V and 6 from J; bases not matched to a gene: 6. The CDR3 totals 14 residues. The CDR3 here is CASSALGTGDTQYF. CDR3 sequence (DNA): TGTGCCAGCAGCGCATTGGGGACAGGCGATACGCAGTATTTT.

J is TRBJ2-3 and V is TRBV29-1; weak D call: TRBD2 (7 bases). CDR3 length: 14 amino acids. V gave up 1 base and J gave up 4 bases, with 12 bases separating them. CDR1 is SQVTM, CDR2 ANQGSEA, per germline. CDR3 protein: CSVEGVGGPDTQYF. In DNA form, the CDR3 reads TGCAGCGTTGAAGGGGTGGGGGGGCCAGATACGCAGTATTTT.

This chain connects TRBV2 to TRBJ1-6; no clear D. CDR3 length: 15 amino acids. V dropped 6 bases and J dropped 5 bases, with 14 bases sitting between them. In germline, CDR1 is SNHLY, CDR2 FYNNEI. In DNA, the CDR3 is TGTGCCAGCAGCTCAATTAACACCAATAATTCACCCCTCCACTTT. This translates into CASSSINTNNSPLHF.

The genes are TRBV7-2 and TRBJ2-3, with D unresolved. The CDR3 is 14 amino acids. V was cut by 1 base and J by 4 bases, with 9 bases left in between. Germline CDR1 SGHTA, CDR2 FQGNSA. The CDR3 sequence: CASSLGYGPDTQYF. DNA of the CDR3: TGTGCCAGCAGCTTAGGCTATGGGCCAGATACGCAGTATTTT. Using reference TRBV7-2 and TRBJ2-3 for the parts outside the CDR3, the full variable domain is GAGVSQSPSNKVTEKGKDVELRCDPISGHTALYWYRQSLGQGLEFLIYFQGNSAPDKSGLPSDRFSAERTGGSVSTLTIQRTQQEDSAVYLCASSLGYGPDTQYFGPGTRLTVL.